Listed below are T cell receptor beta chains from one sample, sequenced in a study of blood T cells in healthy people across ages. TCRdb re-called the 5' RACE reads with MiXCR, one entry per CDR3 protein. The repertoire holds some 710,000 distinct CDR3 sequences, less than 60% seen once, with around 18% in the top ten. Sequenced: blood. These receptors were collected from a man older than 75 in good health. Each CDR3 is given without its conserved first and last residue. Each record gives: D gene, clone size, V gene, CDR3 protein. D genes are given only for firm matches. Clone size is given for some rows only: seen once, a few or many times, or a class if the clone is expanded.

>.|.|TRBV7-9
ASSPRDPPVSYNEQF
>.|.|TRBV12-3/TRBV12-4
ASSGSVTEQF
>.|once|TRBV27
ASSLAVSYNEQY
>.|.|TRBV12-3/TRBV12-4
ASRGAAEQY
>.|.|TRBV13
ASSLGRAFHFANEQF
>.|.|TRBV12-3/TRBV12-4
ASSVRARGQPQH
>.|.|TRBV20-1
SAAGQYDPGETEAF
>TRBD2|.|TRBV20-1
SAETSGSPGEQF
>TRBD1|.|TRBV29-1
SVWTGGDEQY
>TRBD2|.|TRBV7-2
ASSIHNPTSGDTQY
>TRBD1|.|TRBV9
ASSSDGGQGYEQY
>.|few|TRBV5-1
ASSLFDWNQETQY
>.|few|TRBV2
ASSERDRLGHEQY
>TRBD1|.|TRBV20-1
SADTGGRGQETQY
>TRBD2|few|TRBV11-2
ASSLDGIAGMGNEQF
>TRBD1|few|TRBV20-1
SAHRGGNQPQH
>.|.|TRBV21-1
ASSGGVRAFSHEQY
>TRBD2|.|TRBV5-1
ASSPGLAGGVRDTQY
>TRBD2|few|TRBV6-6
ASSYLLAGLTGELF
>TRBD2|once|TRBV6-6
ASSPLAGGLNEQF
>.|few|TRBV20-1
SAGLAGRAYEQY
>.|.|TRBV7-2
ASSFAGTLTDTQY
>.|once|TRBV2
ASSGEGRGTEQY
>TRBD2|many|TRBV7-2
ASSLIGGGPDTQY
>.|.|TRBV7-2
ASSLEYNTEAF
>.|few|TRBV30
AWSVGLAIETQY
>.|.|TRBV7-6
ASSLVQKGGSAF
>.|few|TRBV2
ASSEVLGGVANYGYT
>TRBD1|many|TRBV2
ASSEGRGRAEAF
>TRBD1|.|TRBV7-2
ASSPQGAVNEQY
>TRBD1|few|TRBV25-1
ASSGQGVRMDTQY
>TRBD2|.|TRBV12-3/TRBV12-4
ASDKRENDNEQF
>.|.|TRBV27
ASSSSRGREQY
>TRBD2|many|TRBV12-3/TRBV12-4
ASTQTSGRDDEQF
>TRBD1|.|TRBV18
ASSPGQIYGYT
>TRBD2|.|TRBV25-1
ASSEIAGANLRETQY
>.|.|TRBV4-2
ASSQERQGGSPLH
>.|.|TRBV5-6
ACSLSPDTQY
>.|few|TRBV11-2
ASSLSVWGHGETQY
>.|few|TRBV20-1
SARDSRGIASTEQY
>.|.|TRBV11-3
ASSLDHGSRRPVVAQY
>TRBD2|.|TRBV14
ASSLLGTSGYNEQF
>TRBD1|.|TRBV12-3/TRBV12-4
ASTRTGKSGEQY
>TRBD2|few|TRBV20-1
SATSGRTRDEQF
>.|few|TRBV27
ASRQDRVYNEQF
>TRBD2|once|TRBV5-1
ASGLGRREGEQF
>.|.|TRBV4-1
ASSPTRAGITDTQY
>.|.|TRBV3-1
ASSQDLEGSSPLH